A single sample is the source of the 31 T cell receptor beta chains below, sequenced in a study of blood T cell repertoires in COVID-19. Assay used: immunoSEQ multiplex PCR; TCRdb lists only in-frame clones, some missing. This table has about 91,000 clones, around 88% appearing once. Sequencing was carried out using peripheral blood. These receptors were collected from a woman in her 70s with acute or convalescent COVID-19.

This chain connects TRBV4-2 to TRBJ1-6; TRBD1 agrees at 10 bases. CDR3 size: 16 residues. The trim removed 1 base at V and 7 bases at J, leaving 4 bases unmatched. Germline V gene lookup returns CDR1 LGHNA and CDR2 YNFKEQ. CDR3 nucleotide sequence: TGTGCCAGCAGCCAAGGGGCGGGACAGGGGAATTCACCCCTCCACTTT. Its translation: CASSQGAGQGNSPLHF.

This chain links TRBV7-9 with TRBJ2-5, with 7 bases aligning to TRBD2. The germline V gene encodes CDR1 SEHNR and CDR2 FQNEAQ (reference sequence). CDR3 length equals 13 residues. Trimming cost V 7 bases and J 3 bases; bases outside gene matches: 5. CDR3 coding DNA: TGTGCCAGCACACCCCTAGCGGAAGAGACCCAGTACTTC. This gives the protein CASTPLAEETQYF.

This clone has more than one count but fewer than ten. The chain couples TRBV9 to TRBJ1-3; D gene uncertain. From germline, CDR1 is SGDLS and CDR2 YYNGEE. Trimming removed 4 bases from V and 0 bases from J, with 14 bases in between. This CDR3 region has 16 residues. For the CDR3, the DNA is TGTGCCAGCAGCCCCCCGGCGGCGACCTCTGGAAACACCATATATTTT. Translated: CASSPPAATSGNTIYF.

The chain combines TRBV7-9 with TRBJ1-3, with 9 bases lining up with TRBD1. This CDR3 spans 15 amino acids. V was clipped by 5 bases and J by 7 bases; unmatched bases: 9. CDR1 and CDR2 from the germline V gene are SEHNR and FQNEAQ (reference sequence). CDR3 in amino acids: CASSATGTGLNTIYF. The CDR3 DNA follows: TGTGCCAGCAGCGCAACCGGGACAGGGCTGAACACCATATATTTT. Combining the CDR3 with reference TRBV7-9 and TRBJ1-3 gives the whole variable domain DTGVSQNPRHKITKRGQNVTFRCDPISEHNRLYWYRQTLGQGPEFLTYFQNEAQLEKSRLLSDRFSAERPKGSFSTLEIQRTEQGDSAMYLCASSATGTGLNTIYFGEGSWLTVV.

V and J are TRBV21-1 and TRBJ2-5; TRBD1 reflects the table's D call only, with no check against the DNA. TRBV21-1 is assigned pseudogene status. This CDR3 comprises 14 residues. CDR3 protein: CASSYRHLQETQYF. The CDR3 coding sequence is TGTGCCAGCAGTTACAGGCACTTGCAAGAGACCCAGTACTTC.

The count of this clone is one. The chain has TRBV30 and TRBJ2-2, with D maybe TRBD1 (6 bases). The V and J ends lost 4 bases and 2 bases respectively, with 11 bases between them. CDR1 is GTSNPN, CDR2 SVGIG, per germline (reference sequence). The CDR3 covers 14 residues. The CDR3 loop is CAWKQGYNTGELFF. The CDR3 DNA reads as TGTGCCTGGAAACAGGGCTATAACACCGGGGAGCTGTTTTTT.

J is TRBJ2-2 and V is TRBV29-1; TRBD1 agrees at 9 bases. This CDR3 is built from 15 residues. With 5 bases clipped from V and 5 bases from J, the junction kept 9 bases outside the gene matches. Per germline, CDR1 SQVTM and CDR2 ANQGSEA. CDR3: CSVSGTGQQTGELFF. The CDR3 DNA sequence: TGCAGCGTTTCCGGGACAGGGCAACAAACCGGGGAGCTGTTTTTT.

In the case of this clone: A read error may produce the germline difference seen at one junction end. V gene TRBV7-3 combines with J gene TRBJ1-2, with a weak D call TRBD1 (6 bases). Germline V gives CDR1 SGHTA, CDR2 FQGTGA. CDR3 size: 15 residues. This CDR3 reads CASRPSSDRNSGYTF. DNA of the CDR3: TGTGCCAGCAGACCCTCCTCGGACAGAAACTCTGGCTACACCTTC.

The rearrangement links TRBV5-1 to TRBJ2-5; D might be TRBD2 (5 bases). CDR3 length: 16 residues. V lost 0 bases and J 2 bases, leaving 14 bases between the germline ends. The germline V gene encodes CDR1 SGHRS and CDR2 YFSETQ. The CDR3 bases are TGCGCCAGCAGCTTGGCTGCGAGCCTAGCACAAGAGACCCAGTACTTC. Its translation: CASSLAASLAQETQYF.

This clone occurred a few times. The chain couples TRBV10-1 to TRBJ2-3; 7 bases map to TRBD2. The CDR3 runs 15 residues. V trimming: 2 bases; J trimming: 6 bases; junction bases outside the gene matches: 8. CDR1 and CDR2 (germline): WNHNN, SYGVQD (reference sequence). DNA for the CDR3: TGCGCCAGCAGTGAGAGCGGGACGAAGGCGGATACGCAGTATTTT. Its protein product is CASSESGTKADTQYF.

This clone occurred a few times. The V call is TRBV27, the J call TRBJ2-7, with a possible D match to TRBD1 (6 bases). The CDR3 spans 13 residues. Trimming stripped 1 base from V and 6 bases from J, with 10 bases between. CDR1 is MNHEY and CDR2 is SMNVEV in the germline V gene (reference sequence). The CDR3 sequence: CASSLFRGFEQYF. The CDR3 DNA reads as TGTGCCAGCAGTTTATTTAGGGGGTTCGAGCAGTACTTC.

The CDR3 reads CASSLMASSYNEQFF. The CDR3 nucleotides are TGTGCCAGCAGCTTAATGGCTAGCAGCTACAATGAGCAGTTCTTC. The chain has TRBV7-3 and TRBJ2-1; a possible D gene is TRBD2 (5 bases). CDR3 length: 15 residues. Trimming took off 1 base at V and 3 bases at J, with 10 bases between the two ends. Germline CDR1 is SGHTA and CDR2 is FQGTGA.

The chain links TRBV19 to TRBJ2-7; D possibly corresponds to TRBD1 (6 bases). Per the germline V gene, CDR1 is LNHDA and CDR2 is SQIVND (reference sequence). The length of the CDR3 is 14 residues. V dropped 5 bases and J dropped 2 bases, with 13 bases sitting between them. This CDR3 is CASSPRQDTYEQYF. The CDR3 DNA follows: TGTGCCAGTAGTCCGCGACAGGACACCTACGAGCAGTACTTC. Together with reference TRBV19 and TRBJ2-7, the CDR3 gives the full variable domain: DGGITQSPKYLFRKEGQNVTLSCEQNLNHDAMYWYRQDPGQGLRLIYYSQIVNDFQKGDIAEGYSVSREKKESFPLTVTSAQKNPTAFYLCASSPRQDTYEQYFGPGTRLTVT.

V gene TRBV6-1 combines with J gene TRBJ1-2, with TRBD1 as a possible D gene (5 bases). The CDR3 covers 16 residues. From germline, CDR1 is MNHNS and CDR2 SASEGT. V dropped 4 bases and J dropped 8 bases, with 23 bases sitting between them. The CDR3 region is CASSVRSGISPSGYTF. CDR3 bases: TGTGCCAGCAGTGTTAGGTCAGGGATTTCACCAAGCGGCTACACCTTC.

This clone has just a few counts. The chain employs TRBV4-1 and TRBJ2-2; D is unresolved. CDR1 MGHRA and CDR2 YSYEKL come from the germline V gene. Trimming took 4 bases from V and 4 from J, leaving 13 bases between them. The CDR3 sequence is 15 residues long. The CDR3 loop is CASSPVPFSTGELFF. CDR3 coding DNA: TGCGCCAGCAGCCCAGTGCCGTTCAGCACCGGGGAGCTGTTTTTT.

This rearrangement joins TRBV7-6 to TRBJ2-1, with 7 bases fitting TRBD1. V trimming: 1 base; J trimming: 6 bases; junction bases outside the gene matches: 3. CDR1 SGHVS and CDR2 FNYEAQ come from the germline V gene. The CDR3 spans 14 residues. The CDR3 coding sequence is TGTGCCAGCAGCTTAGTACAGGGGAGCAATGAGCAGTTCTTC. Amino acids: CASSLVQGSNEQFF.

The J gene is TRBJ2-7, the V gene TRBV11-2; 7 nucleotides line up with TRBD1. Losses at the gene ends were 3 bases for V and 4 bases for J; bases not matched to a gene: 6. This CDR3 is 14 amino acids long. The germline gives CDR1 SGHAT, CDR2 FQNNGV. DNA of the CDR3: TGTGCCAGCAGCTTGACCCAGACAGGGTACGAGCAGTACTTC. It encodes CASSLTQTGYEQYF.

There are a few counts of this clone. This chain joins TRBV19 and TRBJ1-6, with TRBD1 matching over 7 bases. CDR1 is LNHDA and CDR2 is SQIVND in the germline V gene (reference sequence). The CDR3 runs to 15 residues. The ends lost 3 bases at V and 14 bases at J; junction bases unmatched: 13. The CDR3 here is CASSIDHGQARALHF. The CDR3 coding sequence is TGTGCCAGTAGTATCGATCATGGACAGGCTAGGGCCCTCCACTTT. Supplemented by reference TRBV19 and TRBJ1-6, the full variable domain reads DGGITQSPKYLFRKEGQNVTLSCEQNLNHDAMYWYRQDPGQGLRLIYYSQIVNDFQKGDIAEGYSVSREKKESFPLTVTSAQKNPTAFYLCASSIDHGQARALHFGNGTRLTVT.

The V and J genes are TRBV11-3 and TRBJ2-7, with 11 bases that match TRBD1. With V trimmed by 3 bases and J by 3 bases, 1 base remained unmatched. In germline, CDR1 is SGHNT, CDR2 YENEEA. There are 14 residues in the CDR3. The DNA of the CDR3 is TGTGCCAGCAGCTTGGGACAGGGGGACTACGAGCAGTACTTC. Translated, it gives CASSLGQGDYEQYF. The whole variable domain, remainder taken from reference TRBV11-3 and TRBJ2-7, is EAGVVQSPRYKIIEKKQPVAFWCNPISGHNTLYWYLQNLGQGPELLIRYENEEAVDDSQLPKDRFSAERLKGVDSTLKIQPAELGDSAVYLCASSLGQGDYEQYFGPGTRLTVT.

V and J are TRBV14 and TRBJ2-7; 8 bases align to TRBD1. Germline V gene lookup returns CDR1 SGHDN and CDR2 FVKESK. This CDR3 spans 15 amino acids. The junction had 6 bases not matched to a gene; V was cut back by 3 bases and J by 2 bases. This CDR3 is CASSHRGRLTYEQYF. The CDR3 DNA reads TGTGCCAGCAGCCACAGGGGGCGCCTAACCTACGAGCAGTACTTC.

J is TRBJ1-1 and V is TRBV5-1; possible D gene TRBD1, 5 bases. This CDR3 is 11 amino acids long. From germline, CDR1 is SGHRS and CDR2 YFSETQ. Trimming removed 5 bases at V and 6 bases at J, with 8 bases between. The CDR3 DNA is TGCGCCAGCAGTTTAGGGGCTGAAGCTTTCTTT. It codes for CASSLGAEAFF.

This clone has just one count. The chain joins TRBV9 to TRBJ1-5; D uncertain. Deletions cut 6 bases from V and 4 bases from J, with 20 bases between. This CDR3 region has 16 residues. Germline CDR1 is SGDLS and CDR2 is YYNGEE. The CDR3 spells CASISPEDEINQPQHF. In DNA, the CDR3 is TGTGCCAGCATTTCTCCGGAGGACGAAATAAATCAGCCCCAGCATTTT.

To note about this clone: Other DNA sequences in this specimen translate into the identical CDR3. The chain uses TRBV5-1 and TRBJ2-7; 7 bases line up with TRBD2. The germline CDR1 and CDR2 sequences are SGHRS and YFSETQ. After removal of 0 bases from V and 2 bases from J, the junction contained 5 bases not matched to a gene. The CDR3 spans 15 residues. The CDR3: CASSLEASGAYEQYF. In DNA, the CDR3 is TGCGCCAGCAGCTTGGAGGCTAGCGGAGCCTACGAGCAGTACTTC.

The chain carries TRBV27 and TRBJ2-2; D unclear. Trimming stripped 2 bases from V and 5 bases from J, with 12 bases between. Germline-derived CDR1 and CDR2 are MNHEY and SMNVEV (reference sequence). The CDR3 is 15 amino acids. The CDR3 DNA follows: TGTGCCAGCAGTTTACAGGCCTTCCTTACCGGGGAGCTGTTTTTT. Its protein product is CASSLQAFLTGELFF.

This chain connects TRBV9 to TRBJ1-4, with D uncertain. From germline, CDR1 is SGDLS and CDR2 YYNGEE. The CDR3 covers 19 residues. V was pared by 2 bases and J by 2 bases, with 22 bases between. The CDR3 sequence: CASSVSSRSGRETNEKLFF. The CDR3 DNA sequence: TGTGCCAGCAGCGTCAGCAGCCGTAGCGGACGTGAGACTAATGAAAAACTGTTTTTT.

The chain couples TRBV28 to TRBJ2-7, with a tentative D call TRBD2 (6 bases). This CDR3 contains 16 residues. The V and J ends lost 1 base and 0 bases respectively, with 13 bases between them. Germline CDR1 reads MDHEN; CDR2 reads SYDVKM. CDR3 DNA: TGTGCCAGCAGTTTATTTGCGGGACCGACCTCCTACGAGCAGTACTTC. Amino acid sequence: CASSLFAGPTSYEQYF.

This clone was recorded once. This chain uses TRBV3-1 (or the pseudogene TRBV3-2) with TRBJ2-7; possibly TRBD2 for D (6 bases). The V gene's germline CDR1 is LGHDT and CDR2 YNNKEL (reference sequence). This CDR3 has 16 amino acids. Trimming pared 0 bases from V and 5 bases from J, leaving 17 bases between. The CDR3 sequence is CASSQDPSGTSDEQYF. For the CDR3, the DNA is TGTGCCAGCAGCCAAGATCCTTCAGGGACTTCGGACGAGCAGTACTTC.

This clone was counted once. The rearrangement joins TRBV30 to TRBJ2-7; possibly TRBD2 for D (6 bases). Trimming shortened V by 0 bases and J by 12 bases, and 15 bases separated the two germline ends. Germline CDR1 reads GTSNPN; CDR2 reads SVGIG (reference sequence). The CDR3 runs to 12 residues. CDR3 amino acids: CAWSVPMGRSYF. DNA for the CDR3: TGTGCCTGGAGTGTACCTATGGGGAGGTCGTACTTC.

The V and J genes are TRBV5-4 and TRBJ2-7, with TRBD1 as a possible D gene (6 bases). The CDR3 totals 14 residues. V was trimmed by 4 bases and J by 4 bases, leaving 15 bases between them. Germline CDR1 is SGHNT and CDR2 is YYREEE (reference sequence). Here the CDR3 reads CASSVISGVYEQYF. CDR3 sequence (DNA): TGTGCCAGCAGCGTCATTTCAGGGGTTTACGAGCAGTACTTC. Based on the CDR3 plus reference TRBV5-4 and TRBJ2-7, the full variable domain is ETGVTQSPTHLIKTRGQQVTLRCSSQSGHNTVSWYQQALGQGPQFIFQYYREEENGRGNFPPRFSGLQFPNYSSELNVNALELDDSALYLCASSVISGVYEQYFGPGTRLTVT.

The gene calls are TRBV19 and TRBJ2-1; 13 bases align to TRBD2. The CDR3 loop spans 18 amino acids. Germline CDR1 reads LNHDA; CDR2 reads SQIVND (reference sequence). The ends lost 6 bases at V and 5 bases at J; junction bases unmatched: 13. CDR3 nucleotides: TGTGCCAGTAGACCGGGACTAGCGGGATTAAGGGGAAACAATGAGCAGTTCTTC. Protein sequence: CASRPGLAGLRGNNEQFF.

V is TRBV5-4 and J is TRBJ1-4; unclear D gene. CDR3 length equals 16 residues. Per the germline V gene, CDR1 is SGHNT and CDR2 is YYREEE (reference sequence). V lost 1 base, J lost 4 bases, and 14 bases lay in between. The CDR3, as DNA: TGTGCCAGCAGCTTGAAATGGGGAGGTGTTAATGAAAAACTGTTTTTT. This encodes CASSLKWGGVNEKLFF. Together with reference TRBV5-4 and TRBJ1-4, the CDR3 gives the full variable domain: ETGVTQSPTHLIKTRGQQVTLRCSSQSGHNTVSWYQQALGQGPQFIFQYYREEENGRGNFPPRFSGLQFPNYSSELNVNALELDDSALYLCASSLKWGGVNEKLFFGSGTQLSVL.